This T cell receptor (beta chain) was observed in a study of a mutant IDH1 vaccine in newly diagnosed glioma. Looking at the study overall: Among treated patients, about 62% were male and 37.5% female, and mean age was about 39 years.

Libraries were prepared by immunoSEQ multiplex PCR; TCRdb keeps only in-frame clonotypes and omits some of them. The sample yields roughly 48,000 clones, 75% to 95% seen once. Notes on this clone: Its specificity is not known.

Time point meaning: week 11, during vaccination. Doses consisted of 300 ug of mutant IDH1 20-mer peptide each, paired with topical imiquimod. Donors had new IDH1-mutant astrocytomas of WHO grade 3 or 4 (ATRX-lost). The germline V and J ends were trimmed by 5 bases and 1 base, with 9 bases remaining between them. The length of the CDR3 is 13 residues. Germline V CDR1 and CDR2: SGHDT, YYEEEE. The sequence derives from a man between 50 and 59 years old with glioma. This chain joins TRBV5-6 and TRBJ1-2, with D unresolved. The sample consisted of PBMCs, taken from a glioma patient whose treatment included an IDH1 peptide vaccine. The CDR3 DNA reads as TGTGCCAGCAGGGTCCGGGGTAACTATGGCTACACCTTC. This encodes CASRVRGNYGYTF.